The 7 T cell receptor beta chains below all came from one sample that was sequenced in a study of blood T cell repertoires in COVID-19. Using immunoSEQ multiplex PCR, the repertoire was profiled, and TCRdb retains in-frame clones only, with some absent. The table shows nearly 250,000 clones, with over 80% occurring only once. The material sequenced was PBMCs or T cells enriched from blood (not recorded which). These receptors were taken from a man in his forties or fifties who had been exposed to COVID-19.

This rearrangement joins TRBV4-1 to TRBJ1-1; possible D gene TRBD1, 6 bases. Germline CDR1 reads MGHRA; CDR2 reads YSYEKL. CDR3 length: 13 amino acids. V lost 3 bases and J lost 11, with 16 bases in between. The CDR3, as DNA: TGCGCCAGCAGCCACAGAACAGGGCCAGGCGCTTTCTTT. Its protein product is CASSHRTGPGAFF.

V is TRBV5-1 and J is TRBJ1-2; 8 bases match TRBD1. The junction had 15 bases not matched to a gene; V was cut back by 4 bases and J by 4 bases. CDR3 size: 17 residues. Per the germline V gene, CDR1 is SGHRS and CDR2 is YFSETQ. CDR3 sequence reads: CASSPGQGIGLLYGYTF. The CDR3 nucleotides read TGCGCCAGCAGCCCTGGACAGGGCATAGGTCTCCTCTATGGCTACACCTTC.

V and J are TRBV15 and TRBJ1-5; TRBD1 might be the D (5 bases). Per germline, CDR1 LNHNV and CDR2 YYDKDF (reference sequence). The CDR3 length is 17 residues. Trimming took 4 bases from V and 4 from J, leaving 20 bases between them. The CDR3 region has the DNA TGTGCCACCAGCACCCTCCGGACACTCTACGGGAATCAGCCCCAGCATTTT. This gives the protein CATSTLRTLYGNQPQHF. Together with reference TRBV15 and TRBJ1-5, the CDR3 gives the full variable domain: DAMVIQNPRYQVTQFGKPVTLSCSQTLNHNVMYWYQQKSSQAPKLLFHYYDKDFNNEADTPDNFQSRRPNTSFCFLDIRSPGLGDTAMYLCATSTLRTLYGNQPQHFGDGTRLSIL.

The V and J genes are TRBV28 and TRBJ1-5, with a weak D call TRBD1 (5 bases). CDR1 and CDR2 (germline): MDHEN, SYDVKM. This CDR3 comprises 12 residues. V was trimmed by 6 bases and J by 9 bases, leaving 12 bases between them. The CDR3: CASRPPGGPQHF. As DNA, the CDR3 is TGTGCCAGCAGGCCTCCGGGGGGGCCCCAGCATTTT. Complete variable domain (other parts from reference TRBV28 and TRBJ1-5): DVKVTQSSRYLVKRTGEKVFLECVQDMDHENMFWYRQDPGLGLRLIYFSYDVKMKEKGDIPEGYSVSREKKERFSLILESASTNQTSMYLCASRPPGGPQHFGDGTRLSIL.

This clone has just one count. The chain links TRBV30 to TRBJ1-1; 7 bases are shared with TRBD1. CDR1 GTSNPN and CDR2 SVGIG come from the germline V gene (reference sequence). CDR3 length: 12 residues. Here the CDR3 DNA reads TGTGCTCAGGGGGAGACCGGGCCTGAAGCTTTCTTT. It yields the protein CAQGETGPEAFF.

The rearrangement uses TRBV7-6 and TRBJ2-2; D gene unclear. Trimming removed 2 bases at V and 7 bases at J, with 14 bases between. This CDR3 is 15 amino acids long. Per the germline V gene, CDR1 is SGHVS and CDR2 is FNYEAQ. The CDR3 coding sequence is TGTGCCAGCAGCTTATTACCCGTTAGAGGCGGGGAGCTGTTTTTT. It encodes CASSLLPVRGGELFF.

This clone has just one count. The V and J genes are TRBV28 and TRBJ1-6; the D gene is possibly TRBD1 (5 bases). V was clipped by 2 bases and J by 8 bases, with 19 bases between them. CDR3 length: 17 residues. Germline CDR1 MDHEN, CDR2 SYDVKM. CDR3 loop: CASSLSPPDSAHSPLHF. DNA of the CDR3: TGTGCCAGCAGTTTAAGTCCCCCCGACAGTGCCCATTCACCCCTCCACTTT. The full variable domain, in which reference TRBV28 and TRBJ1-6 provide the parts outside the CDR3, is DVKVTQSSRYLVKRTGEKVFLECVQDMDHENMFWYRQDPGLGLRLIYFSYDVKMKEKGDIPEGYSVSREKKERFSLILESASTNQTSMYLCASSLSPPDSAHSPLHFGNGTRLTVT.